The sequence of this T cell receptor beta chain was determined in a study of shared clonotypes between healthy human individuals (dated by TCRdb to 2020 to 2022). With respect to the entire study: The cohort comprised a couple of women and a few men aged 18 to 49 years. For each donor, three plates each were used for CD4 naive and CD4 memory, two plates were used for CD8 naive, and one plate was used for CD8 memory. To estimate repertoire size and how much clonotype sharing occurs between individuals, the study deeply sequenced the blood TCR repertoires of five or six healthy adults. To increase sequencing depth and limit assay-specific biases, different laboratories used diverse techniques to prepare libraries and sequence TCR repertoires. Each donor's leukapheresis produced roughly between roughly 0.85 and 10 billion PBMCs.

Notes on this clone: Its specific antigen is unknown. Base qualities are not at hand, and no much larger clone is one base apart.

What the work shows at the level of the full study, not this receptor alone: Sampling was limited to blood, and TCR repertoires in tissue likely differ from TCR repertoires in blood. Clonotypes shared by all four sorted-subset donors showed higher generation probabilities than non-shared clonotypes. When four donors were compared, the shared fraction of clonotypes was about 5% for naive CD4, 3.5% to 4% for naive CD8, 2% to 2.5% for memory CD4, and 0.4% for memory CD8. Estimated clonotype richness was generally larger for naive than for memory subsets. The small number of donors limited the genetic and exposure-history diversity represented. Pairwise subsampling led to the expectation that sequencing depth would affect the degree of clonotype sharing among donors. Rarefaction of sorted-subset datasets indicated incomplete sequencing despite the large sequencing depth.

Using the deep immunoSEQ assay, TCR CDR3 regions were amplified from genomic DNA by multiplex PCR. Extracted genomic DNA from each cell subset was spread evenly across all wells of several immunoSEQ 96-well plates, with each plate serving as a replicate. Each replicate PCR for sorted subsets received approximately 200 ng genomic DNA, equal to roughly 30,000 T cell genomes. The purified libraries were quantified using a Qubit 3.0 fluorometer, sized with a Bioanalyzer 2100, and then quantified again using the KAPA Library Quantification kit. Each immunoSEQ 96-well plate was sequenced on its own single-read 150-cycle Illumina NextSeq 550 flow cell. The paper's processing steps were these. Because the immunoSEQ output included only junctional sequences and no quality scores, the filtering could not be the same as the filtering used for full-length reads. To assign V/J genes and CDR3, sequences were annotated against IMGT germline references using PyIR, a Python wrapper for IgBLAST v1.9. Reads with weak V/J assignments (E-value above 1e-6), missing CDR3, stop codons, out-of-frame junctions, or ambiguous translated residues were removed. V3J clonotypes were defined by identical inferred V gene, J gene, and CDR3 amino acid sequence. To compute the percentage overlap between repertoires, the number of shared unique clonotypes was divided by the size of the smaller repertoire. RTK rarefaction, the Chao1 estimator, and Recon v2.1 estimates of unobserved clonotypes were used to assess repertoire richness. For all TCRbeta clonotypes obtained by the gDNA method from a few donors, generation probabilities were computed with OLGA. What TCRdb holds here is the immuneACCESS table cut down to in-frame rearrangements. Part of the clones is not present; checked against another copy, under half of the missing clones reflect an unresolved V gene, and the others are unexplained. Clone size and V and J calls were adopted from that table, with D and trimming inferred from the DNA. The sample profile shows some 240,000 clones; about 65% of them were found once. Approximately 12% of the sample is taken by the ten largest.

CDR1 and CDR2 are drawn from the germline V gene: SQVTM, ANQGSEA. V gives up 0 bases and J gives up 4 bases, and the segment between their germline ends measures 16 bases. Including the terminal cysteine and phenylalanine, the CDR3 comprises 16 residues. Solely the CDR3 DNA is kept, with 48 bases framed from the first base. Donors were healthy HIV-negative adults with no recently reported acute infections or vaccinations. Every donor was a Caucasian adult residing in Nashville, Tennessee, USA. CD4+ T cells were enriched by magnetic negative selection, after which naive cells were positively selected on CD45RA and the negative fraction was taken as the memory subset. After blood collection by leukapheresis, PBMCs were isolated using Ficoll-Histopaque density gradient centrifugation and then cryopreserved in the vapor phase of liquid nitrogen. Purity and quantity of every magnetically sorted T cell population were checked by analytical flow cytometry. Each sorted fraction had its genomic DNA isolated and then quantified by UV absorbance on a Nanodrop 2000c.

The TCR sequence derives from a man aged 25 to 40 in good health. The sequencing input was memory CD4+ T cells sorted from blood. This specimen's cell subset or site label, interpreted: CD45RA-negative fraction. This receptor chain uses TRBV29-1 and TRBJ1-3, with the identity of the D gene unclear. This receptor carries the CDR3 CSVEEIRARSGNTIYF. The DNA is as follows: TGCAGCGTTGAAGAGATTCGAGCCAGGTCGGGAAACACCATATATTTT.